These T cell receptor beta chains were read from a single sample in a study of CD8+ T cells in alopecia areata. Sequenced by immunoSEQ multiplex PCR; TCRdb stores in-frame clones only, minus some. Of around 210,000 clones in the sample, roughly 56% were seen once. Sequenced sample: CD8+ T cells sorted from blood. The receptors stem from a human donor in good health. Each CDR3 is given with its conserved first and last residue. D genes are given only for firm matches. A clone size is listed for some rows: how often the clone was seen (once, few, many), or a class if it is expanded.

size | D | J | V | CDR3 | DNA
- | - | TRBJ2-3 | TRBV18 | CASSPQGVTDTQYF | TGTGCCAGCTCACCTCAAGGGGTCACAGATACGCAGTATTTT
few | - | TRBJ1-1 | TRBV7-9 | CASSATEAFF | TGTGCCAGCAGCGCGACTGAAGCTTTCTTT
- | TRBD2 | TRBJ2-4 | TRBV25-1 | CASSGLAGGGKNIQYF | TGTGCCAGCAGTGGACTAGCGGGGGGCGGCAAAAACATTCAGTACTTC
- | - | TRBJ2-6 | TRBV2 | CASSDRGYSGANVLTF | TGTGCCAGCAGTGATAGGGGCTACTCTGGGGCCAACGTCCTGACTTTC
- | - | TRBJ1-5 | TRBV7-9 | CASSLGFQPQHF | TGTGCCAGCAGCTTAGGGTTTCAGCCCCAGCATTTT
- | - | TRBJ2-3 | TRBV27 | CASSLLDQLGDTQYF | TGTGCCAGCAGTTTACTCGACCAATTAGGGGATACGCAGTATTTT
- | - | TRBJ2-2 | TRBV29-1 | CSVVIEAGVTGELFF | TGCAGCGTTGTTATTGAGGCAGGGGTCACCGGGGAGCTGTTTTTT
- | TRBD1 | TRBJ1-1 | TRBV29-1 | CSVDPGTANTEAFF | TGCAGCGTTGACCCCGGGACAGCGAACACTGAAGCTTTCTTT
- | TRBD2 | TRBJ2-5 | TRBV29-1 | CSVEGDYEETQYF | TGCAGCGTTGAGGGGGACTACGAAGAGACCCAGTACTTC
- | - | TRBJ2-7 | TRBV5-6 | CASSFGTTFYEQYF | TGTGCCAGCAGCTTCGGGACGACCTTCTACGAGCAGTACTTC
- | - | TRBJ1-2 | TRBV9 | CASSSPAWGEKGYTF | TGTGCCAGCAGCTCCCCAGCTTGGGGGGAGAAAGGCTACACCTTC
few | - | TRBJ2-3 | TRBV6-5 | CASSHWGDTQYF | TGTGCCAGCAGCCACTGGGGGGATACGCAGTATTTT
- | TRBD1 | TRBJ1-4 | TRBV27 | CASSGQGGEKLFF | TGTGCCAGCAGTGGACAGGGAGGTGAAAAACTGTTTTTT
- | - | TRBJ1-1 | TRBV30 | CSYGGNTEAFF | TGTTCTTATGGGGGGAACACTGAAGCTTTCTTT
- | TRBD2 | TRBJ2-3 | TRBV11-2 | CASSLLGGGPPDTQYF | TGTGCCAGCAGCTTATTGGGCGGGGGGCCCCCAGATACGCAGTATTTT
- | TRBD1 | TRBJ2-5 | TRBV15 | CATSRSGGASETQYF | TGTGCCACCAGCAGATCAGGGGGCGCGTCAGAGACCCAGTACTTC
few | - | TRBJ1-2 | TRBV7-9 | CASSFSPEGYTF | TGTGCCAGCAGCTTTTCCCCCGAGGGCTACACCTTC
few | - | TRBJ2-5 | TRBV4-1 | CASSQGGTQYF | TGCGCCAGCAGCCAAGGCGGGACCCAGTACTTC
- | - | TRBJ2-5 | TRBV11-2 | CASSLGSGAGETQYF | TGTGCCAGCAGCTTAGGTTCAGGGGCCGGGGAGACCCAGTACTTC
- | TRBD2 | TRBJ2-1 | TRBV5-1 | CASSLESSGGLYNEQFF | TGCGCCAGCAGCTTGGAGTCTAGCGGGGGTCTCTACAATGAGCAGTTCTTC
- | - | TRBJ2-1 | TRBV6-1 | CASSEYRVGYNEQFF | TGTGCCAGCAGTGAATACAGGGTGGGATACAATGAGCAGTTCTTC
few | TRBD2 | TRBJ2-1 | TRBV15 | CATSREETSDEQFF | TGTGCCACCAGCAGAGAAGAGACTAGCGATGAGCAGTTCTTC
- | - | TRBJ1-1 | TRBV5-6 | CASSATGNTEAFF | TGTGCCAGCAGCGCAACAGGGAACACTGAAGCTTTCTTT
- | TRBD1 | TRBJ2-5 | TRBV25-1 | CASGTEWGPETQYF | TGTGCCAGCGGGACAGAGTGGGGTCCAGAGACCCAGTACTTC
- | TRBD1 | TRBJ2-3 | TRBV11-2 | CASSPGDRSSDTQYF | TGTGCCAGCAGCCCGGGGGACAGGTCCTCAGATACGCAGTATTTT
- | TRBD1 | TRBJ2-2 | TRBV5-1 | CASSSPDRTTGELFF | TGCGCCAGCAGCTCTCCGGACAGGACAACCGGGGAGCTGTTTTTT
- | - | TRBJ1-1 | TRBV30 | CAWSGGWGTEAFF | TGTGCCTGGAGTGGAGGGTGGGGCACTGAAGCTTTCTTT
- | - | TRBJ2-7 | TRBV13 | CASSLVTGGVYEQYF | TGTGCCAGCAGCTTGGTAACGGGGGGCGTCTACGAGCAGTACTTC
- | - | TRBJ1-2 | TRBV30 | CAWSSFRDHGYTF | TGTGCCTGGAGTTCTTTCCGGGACCATGGCTACACCTTC
few | - | TRBJ2-1 | TRBV7-8 | CASSLAGPYNEQFF | TGTGCCAGCAGCTTAGCGGGGCCTTACAATGAGCAGTTCTTC
- | - | TRBJ2-3 | TRBV7-9 | CASSFTDTQYF | TGTGCCAGCAGCTTCACAGATACGCAGTATTTT
- | TRBD2 | TRBJ2-3 | TRBV29-1 | CSVRGSGGRHTDTQYF | TGCAGCGTCCGAGGATCGGGAGGGCGACACACAGATACGCAGTATTTT
- | - | TRBJ1-1 | TRBV7-9 | CASSFMNTEAFF | TGTGCCAGCAGCTTTATGAACACTGAAGCTTTCTTT
- | - | TRBJ1-2 | TRBV13 | CASSLATRVVGYTF | TGTGCCAGCAGCTTAGCGACCAGGGTCGTGGGCTACACCTTC
- | TRBD1 | TRBJ1-1 | TRBV2 | CASSEARDRVHTEAFF | TGTGCCAGCAGTGAAGCCCGGGACAGGGTGCACACTGAAGCTTTCTTT
- | TRBD1 | TRBJ2-7 | TRBV5-1 | CASSAGQGAYEQYF | TGCGCCAGCAGCGCGGGACAGGGGGCCTACGAGCAGTACTTC
- | TRBD1 | TRBJ1-2 | TRBV5-5 | CASSSADGRTGYGYTF | TGTGCCAGCAGCTCAGCCGATGGGAGGACAGGATATGGCTACACCTTC
- | TRBD1 | TRBJ1-4 | TRBV7-2 | CASSLGATGPNEKLFF | TGTGCCAGCAGCTTAGGTGCGACAGGGCCTAATGAAAAACTGTTTTTT
- | - | TRBJ2-2 | TRBV15 | CATSQLGKGELFF | TGTGCCACCAGCCAGCTGGGGAAAGGGGAGCTGTTTTTT
- | TRBD1 | TRBJ1-5 | TRBV7-9 | CASSLAGQGSNQPQHF | TGTGCCAGCAGCTTAGCCGGACAGGGGAGCAATCAGCCCCAGCATTTT
- | - | TRBJ2-3 | TRBV11-1 | CASSHPFQGKSTDTQYF | TGTGCCAGCAGCCACCCGTTCCAGGGGAAAAGCACAGATACGCAGTATTTT
- | - | TRBJ1-1 | TRBV5-1 | CASSLTGSTEAFF | TGCGCCAGCAGCTTAACGGGGAGCACTGAAGCTTTCTTT
- | - | TRBJ1-2 | TRBV25-1 | CASSDGGLSYGYTF | TGTGCCAGCAGTGATGGGGGCCTTTCCTATGGCTACACCTTC
few | - | TRBJ1-2 | TRBV7-9 | CASSLGRDNYGYTF | TGTGCCAGCAGCTTAGGCAGGGATAACTATGGCTACACCTTC
- | - | TRBJ1-2 | TRBV15 | CATSREGGSYGYTF | TGTGCCACCAGCAGAGAGGGAGGGAGCTATGGCTACACCTTC
many | - | TRBJ1-5 | TRBV19 | CASSISQDQPQHF | TGTGCCAGTAGTATAAGCCAGGATCAGCCCCAGCATTTT
- | TRBD2 | TRBJ2-3 | TRBV2 | CASSEDERGKDTQYF | TGTGCCAGCAGTGAAGATGAGCGGGGAAAAGATACGCAGTATTTT
once | TRBD1 | TRBJ2-3 | TRBV5-4 | CASTLQGQGYSDTQYF | TGTGCCAGCACCCTCCAGGGACAGGGATATTCGGATACGCAGTATTTT
- | - | TRBJ2-7 | TRBV11-2 | CASSLFLVGGKAYEQYF | TGTGCCAGCAGCTTATTTTTGGTCGGAGGGAAGGCCTACGAGCAGTACTTC
many | TRBD1 | TRBJ1-6 | TRBV7-7 | CASSSPGQPYSPLHF | TGTGCCAGCAGCTCTCCGGGACAGCCCTATTCACCCCTCCACTTT
- | - | TRBJ1-1 | TRBV29-1 | CSVAQGSGTEAFF | TGCAGCGTAGCACAGGGTAGCGGGACTGAAGCTTTCTTT
- | - | TRBJ1-2 | TRBV29-1 | CSVEREYGYTF | TGCAGCGTTGAACGGGAGTATGGCTACACCTTC
few | TRBD1 | TRBJ2-1 | TRBV19 | CASSPDRSYNEQFF | TGTGCCAGTAGCCCGGACAGGTCCTACAATGAGCAGTTCTTC
- | - | TRBJ1-1 | TRBV7-9 | CASRERVGSTEAFF | TGTGCCAGCAGAGAGAGAGTGGGAAGCACTGAAGCTTTCTTT
few | - | TRBJ1-2 | TRBV7-9 | CASSPSGRVTQGYTF | TGTGCCAGCAGCCCTTCGGGCCGTGTGACGCAGGGCTACACCTTC
once | TRBD1 | TRBJ2-7 | TRBV4-2 | CASSPSGQGILEQYF | TGTGCCAGCAGCCCCTCGGGACAGGGGATCCTCGAGCAGTACTTC